This T cell receptor (beta chain) came from a study of monozygotic twins with inflammatory bowel disease. RNA in its total form was extracted from whole blood, and T cells were not sorted. TCRdb reprocessed the 5' RACE reads, with one entry per CDR3 protein and no DNA. This listing includes 420,000 or so distinct CDR3 sequences. Germline CDR1 and CDR2: MNHNY and SVGAGI (reference sequence). The CDR3 length is 14 residues. This clonotype was sampled from a human donor with ulcerative colitis or Crohn's disease, or a healthy co-twin of an affected twin (not recorded which). This rearrangement joins TRBV6-6 to TRBJ2-7; the TRBD1 assignment by TCRdb is unverifiable without DNA. Source material: blood. CDR3 sequence reads: CASDRGLSSYEQYF.